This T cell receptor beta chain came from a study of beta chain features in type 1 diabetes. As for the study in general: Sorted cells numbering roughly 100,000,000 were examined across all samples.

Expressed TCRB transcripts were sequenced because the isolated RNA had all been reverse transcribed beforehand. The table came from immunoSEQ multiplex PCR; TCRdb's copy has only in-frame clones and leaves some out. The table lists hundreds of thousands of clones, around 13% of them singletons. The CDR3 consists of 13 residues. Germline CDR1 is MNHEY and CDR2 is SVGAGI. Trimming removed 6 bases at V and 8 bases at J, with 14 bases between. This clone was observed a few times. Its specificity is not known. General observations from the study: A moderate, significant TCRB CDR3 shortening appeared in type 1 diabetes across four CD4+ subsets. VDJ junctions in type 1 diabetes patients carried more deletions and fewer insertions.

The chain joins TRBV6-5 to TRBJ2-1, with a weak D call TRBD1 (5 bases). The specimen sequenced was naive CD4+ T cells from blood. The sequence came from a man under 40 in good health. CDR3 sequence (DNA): TGTGCCAGCAGCCCCCAGGGCTCTGATGAGCAGTTCTTC. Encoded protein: CASSPQGSDEQFF.